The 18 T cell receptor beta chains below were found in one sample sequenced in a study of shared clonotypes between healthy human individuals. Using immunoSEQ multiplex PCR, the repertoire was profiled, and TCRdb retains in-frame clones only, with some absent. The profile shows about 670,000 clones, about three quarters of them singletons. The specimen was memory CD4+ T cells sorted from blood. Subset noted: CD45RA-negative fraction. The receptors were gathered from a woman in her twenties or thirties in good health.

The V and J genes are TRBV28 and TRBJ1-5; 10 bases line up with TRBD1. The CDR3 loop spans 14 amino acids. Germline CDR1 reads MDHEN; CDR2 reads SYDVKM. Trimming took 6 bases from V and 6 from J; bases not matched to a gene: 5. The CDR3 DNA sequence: TGTGCCAGCAGGATGTGGGACAGGGGTCAGCCCCAGCATTTT. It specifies CASRMWDRGQPQHF.

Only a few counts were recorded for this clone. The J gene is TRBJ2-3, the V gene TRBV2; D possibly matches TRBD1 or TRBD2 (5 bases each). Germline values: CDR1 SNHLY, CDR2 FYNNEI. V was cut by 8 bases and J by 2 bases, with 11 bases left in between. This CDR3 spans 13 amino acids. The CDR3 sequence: CASRQRFTDTQYF. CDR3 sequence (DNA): TGTGCCAGCCGACAGCGGTTCACAGATACGCAGTATTTT.

DNA for the CDR3: TGTGCCAGCGGGGGGTTCTCCTACGAGCAGTACTTC. This sequence encodes CASGGFSYEQYF. The rearrangement links TRBV2 to TRBJ2-7, with D tentatively TRBD2 (6 bases). CDR3 length: 12 residues. V shed 8 bases and J shed 0 bases, with 8 bases lying between them. From germline, CDR1 is SNHLY and CDR2 FYNNEI.

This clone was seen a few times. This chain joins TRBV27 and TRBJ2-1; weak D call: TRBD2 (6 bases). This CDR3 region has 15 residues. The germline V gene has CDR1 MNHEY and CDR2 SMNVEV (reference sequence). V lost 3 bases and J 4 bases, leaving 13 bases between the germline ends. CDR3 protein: CASSFGGTNYNEQFF. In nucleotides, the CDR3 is TGTGCCAGCAGTTTTGGGGGGACCAATTACAATGAGCAGTTCTTC.

For the CDR3, the DNA is TGTGCCAGCAGCTTGGAAGGGGGCCTTCAGCTTTCAACTAACTATGGCTACACCTTC. Its protein is CASSLEGGLQLSTNYGYTF. The chain uses TRBV5-4 and TRBJ1-2; 7 nucleotides line up with TRBD1. V shed 0 bases and J 0 bases; nucleotides not matched to a gene: 14. Looked up from germline, CDR1 is SGHNT and CDR2 is YYREEE (reference sequence). The length of the CDR3 is 19 residues. Supplemented by reference TRBV5-4 and TRBJ1-2, the full variable domain reads ETGVTQSPTHLIKTRGQQVTLRCSSQSGHNTVSWYQQALGQGPQFIFQYYREEENGRGNFPPRFSGLQFPNYSSELNVNALELDDSALYLCASSLEGGLQLSTNYGYTFGSGTRLTVV.

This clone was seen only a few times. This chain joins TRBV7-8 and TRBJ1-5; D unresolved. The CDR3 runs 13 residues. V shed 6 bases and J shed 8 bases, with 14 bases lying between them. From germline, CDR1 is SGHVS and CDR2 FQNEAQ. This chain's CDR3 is CASSLGIGEPQHF. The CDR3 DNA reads TGTGCCAGCAGTCTAGGGATTGGCGAGCCCCAGCATTTT.

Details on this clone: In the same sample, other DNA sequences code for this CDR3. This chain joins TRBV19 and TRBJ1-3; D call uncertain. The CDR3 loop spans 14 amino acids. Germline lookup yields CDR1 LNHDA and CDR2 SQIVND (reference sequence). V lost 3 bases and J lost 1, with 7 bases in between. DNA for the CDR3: TGTGCCAGTAGTATCTCCAGGTCTGGAAACACCATATATTTT. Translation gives CASSISRSGNTIYF.

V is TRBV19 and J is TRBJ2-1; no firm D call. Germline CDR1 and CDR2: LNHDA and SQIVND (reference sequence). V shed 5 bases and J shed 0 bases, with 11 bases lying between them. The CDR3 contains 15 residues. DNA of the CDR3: TGTGCCAGTAGTTCCCAGGTGAGCTCCTACAATGAGCAGTTCTTC. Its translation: CASSSQVSSYNEQFF.

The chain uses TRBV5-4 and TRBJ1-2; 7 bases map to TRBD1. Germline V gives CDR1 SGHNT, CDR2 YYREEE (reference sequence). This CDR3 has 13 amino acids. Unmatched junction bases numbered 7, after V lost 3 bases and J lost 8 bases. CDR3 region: CASSSQGVQGYTF. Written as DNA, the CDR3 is TGTGCCAGCAGCTCGCAGGGGGTTCAGGGCTACACCTTC.

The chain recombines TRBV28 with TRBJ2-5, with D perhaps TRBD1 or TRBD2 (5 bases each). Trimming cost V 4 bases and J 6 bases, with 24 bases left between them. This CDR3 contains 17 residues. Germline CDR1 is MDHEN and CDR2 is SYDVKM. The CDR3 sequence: CASSSDRAPGRMKTQYF. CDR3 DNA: TGTGCCAGCAGTTCTGATCGGGCCCCGGGGCGGATGAAGACCCAGTACTTC.

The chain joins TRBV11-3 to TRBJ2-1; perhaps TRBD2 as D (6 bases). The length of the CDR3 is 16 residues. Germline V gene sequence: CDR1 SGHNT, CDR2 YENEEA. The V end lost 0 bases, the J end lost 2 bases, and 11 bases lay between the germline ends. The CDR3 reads CASSLDSGDPYNEQFF. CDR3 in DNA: TGTGCCAGCAGCTTAGATTCGGGGGATCCCTACAATGAGCAGTTCTTC.

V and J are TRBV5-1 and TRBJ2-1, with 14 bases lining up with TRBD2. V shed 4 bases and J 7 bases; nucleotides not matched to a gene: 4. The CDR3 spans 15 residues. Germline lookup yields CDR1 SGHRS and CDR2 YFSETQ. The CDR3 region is CASSVGLAGDNEQFF. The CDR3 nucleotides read TGCGCCAGCAGCGTGGGACTAGCGGGAGATAATGAGCAGTTCTTC.

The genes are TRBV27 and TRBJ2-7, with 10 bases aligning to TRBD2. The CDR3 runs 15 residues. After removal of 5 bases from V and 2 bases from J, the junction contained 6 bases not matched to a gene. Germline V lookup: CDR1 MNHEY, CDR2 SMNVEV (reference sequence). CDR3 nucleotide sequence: TGTGCCAGCAGTCACCCCGGGACTAGCGCCTACGAGCAGTACTTC. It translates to CASSHPGTSAYEQYF.

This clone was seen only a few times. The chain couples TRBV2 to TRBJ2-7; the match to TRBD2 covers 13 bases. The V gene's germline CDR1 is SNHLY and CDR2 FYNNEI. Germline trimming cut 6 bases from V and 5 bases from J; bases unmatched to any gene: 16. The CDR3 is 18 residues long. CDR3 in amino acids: CASRWTSGRTLKGNEQYF. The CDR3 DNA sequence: TGTGCCAGCAGATGGACTAGCGGGAGAACTTTGAAAGGGAACGAGCAGTACTTC.

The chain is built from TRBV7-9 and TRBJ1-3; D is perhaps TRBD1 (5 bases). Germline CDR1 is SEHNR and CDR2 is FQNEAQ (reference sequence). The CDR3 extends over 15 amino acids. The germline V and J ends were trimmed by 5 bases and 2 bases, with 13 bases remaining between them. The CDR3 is CASSRIQGAGNTIYF. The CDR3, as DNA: TGTGCCAGCAGCCGGATTCAGGGAGCTGGAAACACCATATATTTT.

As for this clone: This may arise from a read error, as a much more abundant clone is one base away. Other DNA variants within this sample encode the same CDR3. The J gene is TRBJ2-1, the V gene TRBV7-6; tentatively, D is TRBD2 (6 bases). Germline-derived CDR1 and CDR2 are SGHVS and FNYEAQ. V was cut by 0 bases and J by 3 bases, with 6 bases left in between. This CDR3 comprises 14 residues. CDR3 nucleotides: TGTGCCAGCAGCTTAGCGGGAGGCTACAATGAGCAGTTCTTC. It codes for CASSLAGGYNEQFF.

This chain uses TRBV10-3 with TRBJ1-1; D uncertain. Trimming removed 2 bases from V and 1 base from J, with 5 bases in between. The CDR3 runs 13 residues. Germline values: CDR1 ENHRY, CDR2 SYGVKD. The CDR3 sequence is CAISEEGNTEAFF. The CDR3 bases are TGTGCCATCAGTGAGGAGGGGAACACTGAAGCTTTCTTT.

The DNA of the CDR3 is TGTGCCACCAGCAGAGATCTGACGGCGAGTGGCTACACCTTC. This sequence encodes CATSRDLTASGYTF. The V call is TRBV15, the J call TRBJ1-2; D remains ambiguous. The CDR3 totals 14 residues. Trimming took off 0 bases at V and 7 bases at J, with 12 bases between the two ends. Germline CDR1 and CDR2: LNHNV and YYDKDF (reference sequence).